The 8 T cell receptor beta chains below come from one sample, sequenced in a study of T cells in localized non-small cell lung cancer. This table comes from immunoSEQ multiplex PCR, and its TCRdb copy is limited to in-frame clones, with some not included. The sample yields 1,000 to 1,200 clones, roughly a sixth seen once. The source material was lung tumor tissue, sampled before any cancer treatment. These TCRs come from a woman aged 40 to 75 with stage II lung adenocarcinoma.

The rearrangement uses TRBV6-8 and TRBJ2-6; D is uncertain. The germline V gene encodes CDR1 MNHGY and CDR2 SAAAGT. V was trimmed by 6 bases and J by 4 bases, leaving 19 bases between them. The length of the CDR3 is 17 residues. The chain's CDR3 is CASSRPHWAAGANVLTF. The DNA of the CDR3 is TGTGCCAGCAGCCGACCCCATTGGGCTGCAGGGGCCAACGTCCTGACTTTC.

The V and J genes are TRBV5-1 and TRBJ2-2; 8 positions agree with TRBD2. The V segment lost 5 bases and the J segment 5 bases; nucleotides outside the gene matches: 14. Germline V gene lookup returns CDR1 SGHRS and CDR2 YFSETQ. This CDR3 is 17 amino acids long. In DNA, the CDR3 is TGCGCCAGCAGTCTTCGTCCGGGGGGGCCGGGGACCGGGGAGCTGTTTTTT. As protein: CASSLRPGGPGTGELFF. The whole variable domain, remainder taken from reference TRBV5-1 and TRBJ2-2, is KAGVTQTPRYLIKTRGQQVTLSCSPISGHRSVSWYQQTPGQGLQFLFEYFSETQRNKGNFPGRFSGRQFSNSRSEMNVSTLELGDSALYLCASSLRPGGPGTGELFFGEGSRLTVL.

The chain employs TRBV11-3 and TRBJ1-1; D is unclear. V was pared by 1 base and J by 2 bases, with 11 bases between. The CDR3 totals 15 residues. Germline values: CDR1 SGHNT, CDR2 YENEEA. The CDR3 sequence is CASSLVRSGNTEAFF. CDR3 nucleotide sequence: TGTGCCAGCAGCTTAGTTAGATCGGGCAACACTGAAGCTTTCTTT. Filled out from reference TRBV11-3 and TRBJ1-1, the complete variable domain reads EAGVVQSPRYKIIEKKQPVAFWCNPISGHNTLYWYLQNLGQGPELLIRYENEEAVDDSQLPKDRFSAERLKGVDSTLKIQPAELGDSAVYLCASSLVRSGNTEAFFGQGTRLTVV.

This clone is labeled as large. The chain uses TRBV11-3 and TRBJ2-7; unclear D gene. Trimming removed 1 base from V and 1 base from J, with 8 bases in between. The CDR3 runs to 14 residues. Germline loops: CDR1 SGHNT, CDR2 YENEEA. CDR3 DNA sequence: TGTGCCAGCAGCTTAGTGGCAGATTCCTACGAGCAGTACTTC. Its translation: CASSLVADSYEQYF.

This chain connects TRBV29-1 to TRBJ1-1; TRBD1 is a possible D gene (6 bases). Germline V gene data show CDR1 as SQVTM and CDR2 as ANQGSEA. The CDR3 is made up of 13 amino acids. Trimming left V 7 bases short and J 1 base short, with 13 bases between. Written as DNA, the CDR3 is TGCAGCGGGGCAAAGGGGGAGAACACTGAAGCTTTCTTT. This sequence encodes CSGAKGENTEAFF.

In this sample, this clone is medium-sized (0.01 to 0.1%). The chain joins TRBV6-8 to TRBJ2-2, with D perhaps TRBD1 or TRBD2 (6 bases each). Germline CDR1 reads MNHGY; CDR2 reads SAAAGT. V was pared by 7 bases and J by 4 bases, with 19 bases between. The CDR3 runs 16 residues. The CDR3 sequence is CASTKRGQLGTGELFF. The CDR3 DNA follows: TGTGCCAGCACCAAACGGGGGCAGTTGGGCACCGGGGAGCTGTTTTTT.

The table lists this clone with a few counts. The rearrangement uses TRBV6-8 and TRBJ2-7; 7 nucleotides match TRBD1. With V trimmed by 7 bases and J by 0 bases, 9 bases remained unmatched. This CDR3 comprises 15 residues. Per germline, CDR1 MNHGY and CDR2 SAAAGT. The CDR3 coding sequence is TGTGCCAGCACCAAAAGGGACAGCTCCTCCTACGAGCAGTACTTC. It specifies CASTKRDSSSYEQYF.

This clone is labeled medium-sized (0.01 to 0.1%). As DNA, the CDR3 is TGTGCCAGCAACTCCGGACTCCCAGCCGGGGAGCTGTTTTTT. It codes for CASNSGLPAGELFF. The J gene is TRBJ2-2, the V gene TRBV6-8, with D possibly matching TRBD2 (5 bases). Germline V lookup: CDR1 MNHGY, CDR2 SAAAGT. This CDR3 spans 14 amino acids. V gave up 7 bases and J gave up 6 bases, with 15 bases separating them.